The 2 T cell receptor beta chains below all came from one sample that was sequenced in a study of cytomegalovirus exposure and HLA in healthy donors. Amplification used 60 Vbeta primers and 13 Jbeta primers. Assay used: immunoSEQ multiplex PCR; TCRdb lists only in-frame clones, some missing. The sample has some 110,000 clones, roughly 74% seen once. Input material: PBMCs. All receptors derive from a woman younger than 45 in good health and CMV-seronegative.

The CDR3 here is CASSPAGGLQETQYF. CDR3 coding DNA: TGCGCCAGCAGCCCCGCCGGAGGGCTTCAAGAGACCCAGTACTTC. The J gene is TRBJ2-5, the V gene TRBV4-1, with a possible D match to TRBD2 (6 bases). Between the trimmed V and J ends, which lost 4 bases and 2 bases, there was a span of 14 bases. This CDR3 region has 15 residues. The germline gives CDR1 MGHRA, CDR2 YSYEKL.

The J gene is TRBJ2-7, the V gene TRBV30; D may be TRBD2 (5 bases). This CDR3 region has 13 residues. V was trimmed by 7 bases and J by 4 bases, leaving 17 bases between them. Per the germline V gene, CDR1 is GTSNPN and CDR2 is SVGIG (reference sequence). The CDR3 DNA follows: TGTGCCTTAGACCGGGGTATCTCATACGAGCAGTACTTC. This sequence encodes CALDRGISYEQYF.